These 10 T cell receptor beta chains were all obtained from the same sample, sequenced in a study of blood T cell repertoires in COVID-19. Profiled with immunoSEQ multiplex PCR; TCRdb holds only in-frame clones, not every one. The sample carries approximately 280,000 clones, 82% recorded once. Source material: PBMCs or T cells enriched from blood (not recorded which). Receptors originate from a man aged 35-49 years who had been exposed to COVID-19.

The chain combines TRBV6-6 with TRBJ2-3, with 7 bases aligning to TRBD1. CDR3 length: 16 amino acids. The V gene end was trimmed by 5 bases and the J gene end by 3 bases; junction bases not matched to a gene: 11. CDR1 and CDR2 (germline): MNHNY, SVGAGI (reference sequence). For the CDR3, the DNA is TGTGCCAGCAGTCTCGTACCGGGACAGAGAACAGATACGCAGTATTTT. This encodes CASSLVPGQRTDTQYF.

This clone was seen just once. The chain combines TRBV11-2 with TRBJ1-5, with D maybe TRBD1 (5 bases). Germline V gene lookup returns CDR1 SGHAT and CDR2 FQNNGV. This CDR3 comprises 17 residues. Trimming stripped 3 bases from V and 1 base from J, with 16 bases between. For the CDR3, the DNA is TGTGCCAGCAGCTTTAATATAGGGGAATTAAGCAATCAGCCCCAGCATTTT. Translated, it gives CASSFNIGELSNQPQHF.

The rearrangement joins TRBV5-1 to TRBJ1-2; D not certain. CDR1 SGHRS and CDR2 YFSETQ come from the germline V gene. V gave up 0 bases and J gave up 0 bases, with 6 bases separating them. This CDR3 comprises 14 residues. CDR3 sequence (DNA): TGCGCCAGCAGCTTGGAACCAGCTAACTATGGCTACACCTTC. Protein product: CASSLEPANYGYTF.

The chain carries TRBV27 and TRBJ2-1; D may be TRBD2 (5 bases). The V end was cut by 2 bases, the J end by 9 bases, with 14 bases between. The CDR3 sequence is 14 residues long. The germline V gene encodes CDR1 MNHEY and CDR2 SMNVEV (reference sequence). CDR3 nucleotide sequence: TGTGCCAGCAGTTTAGAGGGCCGGGTCGTTGAGCAGTTCTTC. Protein product: CASSLEGRVVEQFF.

The chain combines TRBV27 with TRBJ1-5; D is undetermined. With 3 bases removed from V and 9 bases from J, the gap between germline ends came to 12 bases. The CDR3 totals 13 residues. Germline V CDR1 and CDR2: MNHEY, SMNVEV (reference sequence). The CDR3 DNA is TGTGCCAGCAGTTTCTCCCCTATTTCGCCCCAGCATTTT. Protein: CASSFSPISPQHF.

The V gene is TRBV5-1, the J gene TRBJ2-7; 9 bases fit TRBD2. CDR3 length equals 16 residues. V shed 0 bases, J shed 3 bases, and the junction held 7 bases outside the gene matches. Germline V gene data show CDR1 as SGHRS and CDR2 as YFSETQ. The CDR3 DNA reads TGCGCCAGCAGCTTGGAGGCGGGAGGGTTGGGCTACGAGCAGTACTTC. Translated: CASSLEAGGLGYEQYF.

The chain links TRBV9 to TRBJ1-5, with a tentative D call TRBD1 (6 bases). This CDR3 spans 15 amino acids. V lost 2 bases, J lost 5 bases, and 14 bases lay in between. The germline gives CDR1 SGDLS, CDR2 YYNGEE. CDR3 sequence reads: CASSVAGGSDQPQHF. The CDR3 bases are TGTGCCAGCAGCGTCGCGGGGGGCAGCGATCAGCCCCAGCATTTT.

The chain employs TRBV6-5 and TRBJ2-3, with TRBD2 matching 11 bases. J gave up 2 bases and V 7 bases, and 5 bases lay outside the gene matches. CDR3 length: 15 residues. Looked up from germline, CDR1 is MNHEY and CDR2 is SVGAGI. The CDR3 nucleotides are TGTGCCAGCATAGAACTAGCGGGAGCCACAGATACGCAGTATTTT. This gives the protein CASIELAGATDTQYF.

This chain links TRBV7-8 with TRBJ2-7; 11 positions agree with TRBD2. Germline V gene data show CDR1 as SGHVS and CDR2 as FQNEAQ. CDR3 length: 18 residues. The ends lost 1 base at V and 3 bases at J; junction bases unmatched: 11. The CDR3 DNA follows: TGTGCCAGCAGCTTAGGAGGGAGCGGGACTAGCGGAATCTACGAGCAGTACTTC. It is translated as CASSLGGSGTSGIYEQYF.

The CDR3 region has the DNA TGCGCCAGCAGCTTGGACACAGGAGTCACCGGGGAGCTGTTTTTT. Translation gives CASSLDTGVTGELFF. The chain is built from TRBV5-1 and TRBJ2-2; the D gene is possibly TRBD1 (5 bases). Deletions cut 0 bases from V and 4 bases from J, with 10 bases between. Germline V lookup: CDR1 SGHRS, CDR2 YFSETQ. This CDR3 contains 15 residues.